The rows below give T cell receptor beta chains drawn from one sample of a study of blood T cell repertoires in COVID-19. Only in-frame clones appear in the TCRdb table, and some are missing; sequencing was by immunoSEQ multiplex PCR. The sample contains approximately 270,000 clones, over 85% of which appear only once. The sample consisted of PBMCs or T cells enriched from blood (not recorded which). The source is a woman in her fifties or sixties who had recovered from COVID-19. Each CDR3 is given with its conserved first and last residue. D genes are given only for firm matches. For some rows the clone size is stated as once, few or many, or as a class when expanded; others skip it.

d_call: TRBD1; v_call: TRBV19; clone_size: -; j_call: TRBJ1-5; cdr3_nt: TGTGCCAGTACCCCAGGGGGTGTTTCGCAGCCCCAGCATTTT; cdr3_aa: CASTPGGVSQPQHF
d_call: -; v_call: TRBV11-3; clone_size: -; j_call: TRBJ1-5; cdr3_nt: TGTGCCAGCAGCTTATCTCGACGGACATTGGGCAATCAGCCCCAGCATTTT; cdr3_aa: CASSLSRRTLGNQPQHF
d_call: -; v_call: TRBV6-5; clone_size: -; j_call: TRBJ1-2; cdr3_nt: TGTGCCAGCAGTTACAGTCTGAGGGCATCTTATGGTAGCTACACCTTC; cdr3_aa: CASSYSLRASYGSYTF
d_call: TRBD1; v_call: TRBV5-1; clone_size: -; j_call: TRBJ2-1; cdr3_nt: TGCGCCAGCAGCTGGGGATTGACAGGGCACAATGAGCAGTTCTTC; cdr3_aa: CASSWGLTGHNEQFF
d_call: -; v_call: TRBV11-2; clone_size: -; j_call: TRBJ1-5; cdr3_nt: TGTGCCAGCAGCCCAAACGGGGGAGGCAATCAGCCCCAGCATTTT; cdr3_aa: CASSPNGGGNQPQHF
d_call: TRBD2; v_call: TRBV4-1; clone_size: -; j_call: TRBJ2-1; cdr3_nt: TGCGCCAGCAGCCCCGAGCGGGAGGTCTACAATGAGCAGTTCTTC; cdr3_aa: CASSPEREVYNEQFF
d_call: TRBD1; v_call: TRBV19; clone_size: -; j_call: TRBJ1-4; cdr3_nt: TGTGCCAGTCCGGACAGGGGAAGGGAAAAACTGTTTTTT; cdr3_aa: CASPDRGREKLFF
d_call: TRBD2; v_call: TRBV11-3; clone_size: -; j_call: TRBJ2-2; cdr3_nt: TGTGCCAGCAGGTTTACTAGCGGGGGCGGGGAGCTGTTTTTT; cdr3_aa: CASRFTSGGGELFF
d_call: -; v_call: TRBV6-6; clone_size: -; j_call: TRBJ2-1; cdr3_nt: TGTGCCAGCAGGACCGGCGGAGGGTCGAATGAGCAGTTCTTC; cdr3_aa: CASRTGGGSNEQFF
d_call: -; v_call: TRBV27; clone_size: -; j_call: TRBJ1-2; cdr3_nt: TGTGCCAGCAGTTTATCGACTCGTGGGTTGTACTATGGCTACACCTTC; cdr3_aa: CASSLSTRGLYYGYTF
d_call: -; v_call: TRBV7-8; clone_size: -; j_call: TRBJ1-4; cdr3_nt: TGTGCCAGCAGCCGATCCCAGGCGGAAAAACTGTTTTTT; cdr3_aa: CASSRSQAEKLFF
d_call: TRBD2; v_call: TRBV4-1; clone_size: few; j_call: TRBJ2-2; cdr3_nt: TGCGCCAGCTCCCCCGTGGCGGGGGGCGACACCGGGGAGCTGTTTTTT; cdr3_aa: CASSPVAGGDTGELFF
d_call: TRBD2; v_call: TRBV9; clone_size: -; j_call: TRBJ2-1; cdr3_nt: TGTGCCAGCAGTTCCCCGGGGGGGCAGTTCTTC; cdr3_aa: CASSSPGGQFF
d_call: TRBD2; v_call: TRBV6-5; clone_size: -; j_call: TRBJ2-7; cdr3_nt: TGTGCCAGCAGCCGCCTAGGGACTAGCCAAGAGCAGTACTTC; cdr3_aa: CASSRLGTSQEQYF
d_call: TRBD2; v_call: TRBV19; clone_size: once; j_call: TRBJ2-7; cdr3_nt: TGTGCCAGTAGTCCTCTAGCGGGAGAGCAGTACTTC; cdr3_aa: CASSPLAGEQYF
d_call: -; v_call: TRBV6-5; clone_size: once; j_call: TRBJ1-5; cdr3_nt: TGTGCCAGCAGTACGGGGGAAAGGGGCAATCAGCCCCAGCATTTT; cdr3_aa: CASSTGERGNQPQHF
d_call: TRBD1; v_call: TRBV6-4; clone_size: -; j_call: TRBJ1-5; cdr3_nt: TGTGCCAGCAGTGACTCGGGGCAGGGGGCGAGCAATCAGCCCCAGCATTTT; cdr3_aa: CASSDSGQGASNQPQHF
d_call: -; v_call: TRBV5-1; clone_size: few; j_call: TRBJ1-3; cdr3_nt: TGCGCCAGCACAGGGGTTGGAAACACCATATATTTT; cdr3_aa: CASTGVGNTIYF
d_call: -; v_call: TRBV6-5; clone_size: -; j_call: TRBJ1-3; cdr3_nt: TGTGCCAGCAGTTACGGCGGGCCAGGCTCTGGAAACACCATATATTTT; cdr3_aa: CASSYGGPGSGNTIYF
d_call: -; v_call: TRBV15; clone_size: -; j_call: TRBJ1-5; cdr3_nt: TGTGCCACCAGCAAACAGGGTACGGGCAATCAGCCCCAGCATTTT; cdr3_aa: CATSKQGTGNQPQHF
d_call: -; v_call: TRBV15; clone_size: -; j_call: TRBJ1-2; cdr3_nt: TGTGCCACCAGCAGTGACCTACAGCGGGGCTACACCTTC; cdr3_aa: CATSSDLQRGYTF
d_call: -; v_call: TRBV5-1; clone_size: once; j_call: TRBJ2-1; cdr3_nt: TGCGCCAGCAGAAACGGGAGAAATTCCTACAATGAGCAGTTCTTC; cdr3_aa: CASRNGRNSYNEQFF
d_call: TRBD1; v_call: TRBV5-8; clone_size: -; j_call: TRBJ1-1; cdr3_nt: TGTGCCAGTAACGCTCCGGGACAGGGAAACACTGAAGCTTTCTTT; cdr3_aa: CASNAPGQGNTEAFF
d_call: TRBD2; v_call: TRBV3-1/TRBV3-2; clone_size: -; j_call: TRBJ2-3; cdr3_nt: TGTGCCAGCAGCCTTCTAGCGGGGGACACAGATACGCAGTATTTT; cdr3_aa: CASSLLAGDTDTQYF
d_call: -; v_call: TRBV19; clone_size: -; j_call: TRBJ1-3; cdr3_nt: TGTGCCAGTAGTGGCAGGAGGACTGGCTCTGGAAACACCATATATTTT; cdr3_aa: CASSGRRTGSGNTIYF
d_call: -; v_call: TRBV18; clone_size: -; j_call: TRBJ1-6; cdr3_nt: TGTGCCAGCTCACGACAGAATGAAAATTCACCCCTCCACTTT; cdr3_aa: CASSRQNENSPLHF
d_call: TRBD1; v_call: TRBV9; clone_size: -; j_call: TRBJ1-1; cdr3_nt: TGTGCCAGCAGCGTAGGTGGGACAGGGGATAACACTGAAGCTTTCTTT; cdr3_aa: CASSVGGTGDNTEAFF
d_call: TRBD2; v_call: TRBV10-1; clone_size: once; j_call: TRBJ2-3; cdr3_nt: TGCGCCAGCAGGCTAGCGGGAGACAGCACAGATACGCAGTATTTT; cdr3_aa: CASRLAGDSTDTQYF
d_call: -; v_call: TRBV29-1; clone_size: -; j_call: TRBJ2-3; cdr3_nt: TGCAGCGTCGGCCTTGGGGGGGCGCTGGCAGATACGCAGTATTTT; cdr3_aa: CSVGLGGALADTQYF
d_call: -; v_call: TRBV12-5; clone_size: -; j_call: TRBJ2-7; cdr3_nt: TGTGCTAGTGGTTCGGGTCGTGCGGTCTACGAGCAGTACTTC; cdr3_aa: CASGSGRAVYEQYF
d_call: -; v_call: TRBV11-2; clone_size: -; j_call: TRBJ2-1; cdr3_nt: TGTGCCAGCAGCTTACACAAAGACTCCCGCCCCTACAATGAGCAGTTCTTC; cdr3_aa: CASSLHKDSRPYNEQFF
d_call: TRBD1; v_call: TRBV6-5; clone_size: -; j_call: TRBJ1-2; cdr3_nt: TGTGCCAGCAGCACCACAGGGGGATATGGCTACACCTTC; cdr3_aa: CASSTTGGYGYTF
d_call: TRBD1; v_call: TRBV10-3; clone_size: few; j_call: TRBJ2-7; cdr3_nt: TGTGCCATCAGTGCTCCGGGACAGGGAACCTACGAGCAGTACTTC; cdr3_aa: CAISAPGQGTYEQYF
d_call: -; v_call: TRBV20-1; clone_size: -; j_call: TRBJ2-7; cdr3_nt: TGCAGTGCTAGTGTGGGCAGGGTGGACTACGAGCAGTACTTC; cdr3_aa: CSASVGRVDYEQYF
d_call: -; v_call: TRBV14; clone_size: -; j_call: TRBJ1-2; cdr3_nt: TGTGCCAGCAGCCACCTAAGTGAGCGAGATGGCTACACCTTC; cdr3_aa: CASSHLSERDGYTF
d_call: -; v_call: TRBV19; clone_size: -; j_call: TRBJ2-4; cdr3_nt: TGTGCCAGTAGTCTCTCGGGACCCCCGGGGGACCACATTCAGTACTTC; cdr3_aa: CASSLSGPPGDHIQYF
d_call: -; v_call: TRBV4-1; clone_size: -; j_call: TRBJ1-5; cdr3_nt: TGCGCCAGCAGCCAAGAACAGGGCTCTCTCAATCAGCCCCAGCATTTT; cdr3_aa: CASSQEQGSLNQPQHF
d_call: -; v_call: TRBV6-5; clone_size: -; j_call: TRBJ2-2; cdr3_nt: TGTGCCAGCAGATTCGACAGTCGTAACGGGGAGCTGTTTTTT; cdr3_aa: CASRFDSRNGELFF
d_call: -; v_call: TRBV28; clone_size: -; j_call: TRBJ1-1; cdr3_nt: TGTGCCAGCAGTCCGGATTACAGGGCTTTCTTT; cdr3_aa: CASSPDYRAFF
d_call: -; v_call: TRBV30; clone_size: -; j_call: TRBJ1-3; cdr3_nt: TGTGCCTGGAGGCCGGGGTCTGGAAACACCATATATTTT; cdr3_aa: CAWRPGSGNTIYF
d_call: -; v_call: TRBV12-3/TRBV12-4; clone_size: -; j_call: TRBJ1-5; cdr3_nt: TGTGCCAGCACCCCTTCAATAACAATCCCCCAGCATTTT; cdr3_aa: CASTPSITIPQHF
d_call: TRBD2; v_call: TRBV5-1; clone_size: -; j_call: TRBJ2-3; cdr3_nt: TGCGCCAGCAGCCCTTGGACTAGCGGCCGCACAGATACGCAGTATTTT; cdr3_aa: CASSPWTSGRTDTQYF
d_call: TRBD1; v_call: TRBV11-2; clone_size: once; j_call: TRBJ2-7; cdr3_nt: TGTGCCAGCAGTGATGGGACAGGGTGGAACTACGAGCAGTACTTC; cdr3_aa: CASSDGTGWNYEQYF